This T cell receptor (beta chain) originates from a study of T-cell memory formation after mild COVID-19. As regards this clonotype: Antigen unknown.

TCRdb re-called the 5' RACE reads with MiXCR, one entry per CDR3 protein. Of about 110,000 distinct CDR3 sequences in the sample, 17% are singletons; the top ten hold 25% to 35%. The ends lost 5 bases at V and 5 bases at J; junction bases unmatched: 7. Germline CDR1 MNHEY, CDR2 SMNVEV (reference sequence). The CDR3 loop spans 15 amino acids. Study-wide points: Chiefly within CM and EM were the contracting CD4+ clones; CD8+ ones were within EMRA. The pre-infection memory compartment contained some responding clones, suggesting cross-reactive memory joined.

The J gene is TRBJ2-1, the V gene TRBV27; 9 bases are a match to TRBD1. This clonotype was sampled from an adult woman who had mild COVID-19 (a few samples of this study predate the infection). Cell type and time point are not known. The specimen sequenced was PBMCs or a T cell subset sorted from them (not recorded which). CDR3 bases: TGTGCCAGCAGTCCCCTGACAGGGGGTCACAATGAGCAGTTCTTC. Translated, it gives CASSPLTGGHNEQFF.